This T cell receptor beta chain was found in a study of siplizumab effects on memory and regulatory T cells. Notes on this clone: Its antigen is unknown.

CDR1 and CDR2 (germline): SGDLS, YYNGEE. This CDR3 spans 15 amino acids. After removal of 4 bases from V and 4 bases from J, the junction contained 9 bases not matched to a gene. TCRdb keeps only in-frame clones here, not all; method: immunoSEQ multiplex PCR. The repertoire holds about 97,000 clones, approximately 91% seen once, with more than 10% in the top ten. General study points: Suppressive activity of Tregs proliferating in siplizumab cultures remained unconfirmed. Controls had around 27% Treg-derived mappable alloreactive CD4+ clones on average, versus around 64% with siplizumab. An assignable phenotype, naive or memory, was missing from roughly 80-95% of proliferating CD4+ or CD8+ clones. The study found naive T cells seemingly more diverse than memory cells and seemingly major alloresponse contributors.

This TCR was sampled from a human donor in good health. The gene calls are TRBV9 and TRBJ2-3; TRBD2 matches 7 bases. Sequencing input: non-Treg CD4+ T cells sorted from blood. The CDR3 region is CASSPRGGRADTQYF. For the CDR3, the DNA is TGTGCCAGCAGCCCCCGCGGAGGGAGGGCAGATACGCAGTATTTT.